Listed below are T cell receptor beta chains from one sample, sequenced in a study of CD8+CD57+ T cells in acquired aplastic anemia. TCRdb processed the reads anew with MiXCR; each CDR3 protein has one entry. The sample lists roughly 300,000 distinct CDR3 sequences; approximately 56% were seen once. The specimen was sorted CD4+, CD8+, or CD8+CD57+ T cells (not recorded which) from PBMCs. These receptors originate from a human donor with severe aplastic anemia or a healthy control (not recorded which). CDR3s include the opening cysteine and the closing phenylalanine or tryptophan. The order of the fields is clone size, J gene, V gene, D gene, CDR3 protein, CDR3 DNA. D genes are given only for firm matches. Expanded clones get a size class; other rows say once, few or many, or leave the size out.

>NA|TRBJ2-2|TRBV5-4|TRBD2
CASSGTSGGLFF
TGTGCCAGCAGCGGGACTAGCGGGGGGCTGTTTTTT
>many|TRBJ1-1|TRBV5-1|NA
CASSLAARNTEAFF
TGCGCCAGCAGCTTGGCCGCCAGGAACACTGAAGCTTTCTTT
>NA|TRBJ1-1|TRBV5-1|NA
CASSLAGGLSEAFF
TGCGCCAGCAGCTTGGCCGGGGGCCTCTCTGAAGCTTTCTTT
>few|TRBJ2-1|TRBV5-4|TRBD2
CASSTGLDEQFF
TGTGCCAGCAGCACGGGACTAGATGAGCAGTTCTTC
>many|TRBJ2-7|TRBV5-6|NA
CASSLEWGVGEQYF
TGTGCCAGCAGCTTGGAATGGGGAGTCGGCGAGCAGTACTTC
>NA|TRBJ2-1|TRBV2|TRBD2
CASGTRLAGRGEQFF
TGTGCCAGCGGTACCAGACTAGCGGGAAGGGGTGAGCAGTTCTTC
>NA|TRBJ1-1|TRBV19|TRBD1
CASSPAGQGLEAFF
TGTGCCAGTAGTCCGGCGGGACAGGGTCTGGAAGCTTTCTTT
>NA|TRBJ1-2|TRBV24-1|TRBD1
CATSDSNAGGHYGYTF
TGTGCCACCAGTGATTCGAATGCAGGGGGCCACTATGGCTACACCTTC
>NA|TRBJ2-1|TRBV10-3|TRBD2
CAISGLAGATGEQFF
TGTGCCATCAGTGGATTAGCGGGGGCAACGGGTGAGCAGTTCTTC
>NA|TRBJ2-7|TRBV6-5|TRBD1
CASSYTRKTGEQYF
TGTGCCAGCAGTTACACCCGTAAGACAGGGGAGCAGTACTTC
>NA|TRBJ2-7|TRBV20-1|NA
CSARTGDDEQYF
TGCAGTGCTAGGACGGGAGACGACGAGCAGTACTTC
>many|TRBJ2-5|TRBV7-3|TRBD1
CASSMGTGETQYF
TGTGCCAGCAGCATGGGGACAGGGGAGACCCAGTACTTC
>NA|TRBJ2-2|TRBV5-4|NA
CASSSDVAGELFF
TGTGCCAGCAGCTCGGACGTCGCCGGGGAGCTGTTTTTT
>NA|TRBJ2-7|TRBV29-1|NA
CSVERGPSEQYF
TGCAGCGTTGAGAGAGGTCCAAGCGAGCAGTACTTC
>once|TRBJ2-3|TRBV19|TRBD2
CASSSGLAGGQDTQYF
TGTGCCAGTAGTTCGGGACTAGCGGGGGGGCAGGATACGCAGTATTTT
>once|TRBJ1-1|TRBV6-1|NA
CASNQGMGNTEAFF
TGTGCCAGCAACCAAGGGATGGGGAACACTGAAGCTTTCTTT
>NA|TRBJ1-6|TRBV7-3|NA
CASSTNGPNSPFHF
TGTGCCAGCAGCACCAATGGGCCGAATTCACCCTTCCACTTT
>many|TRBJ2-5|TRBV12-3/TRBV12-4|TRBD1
CASSLSGQSFQETQYF
TGTGCCAGCAGTTTGTCGGGACAGTCATTTCAAGAGACCCAGTACTTC
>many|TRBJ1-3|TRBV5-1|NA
CASSGEGSRNTIYF
TGCGCCAGCAGCGGGGAGGGCTCTAGAAACACCATATATTTT
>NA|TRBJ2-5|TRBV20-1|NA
CSARDSTGLEETQYF
TGCAGTGCTAGAGATTCAACAGGGCTGGAGGAGACCCAGTACTTC
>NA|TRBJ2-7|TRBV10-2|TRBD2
CASSGMRGSYEQYF
TGCGCCAGCAGTGGGATGCGGGGGAGCTACGAGCAGTACTTC
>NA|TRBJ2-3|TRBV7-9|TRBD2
CASSPGLAGATDTQYF
TGTGCCAGCAGTCCAGGACTAGCGGGGGCCACAGATACGCAGTATTTT
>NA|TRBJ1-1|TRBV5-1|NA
CASSAPFGNTNTEAFF
TGCGCCAGCAGCGCTCCGTTCGGCAATACGAACACTGAAGCTTTCTTT
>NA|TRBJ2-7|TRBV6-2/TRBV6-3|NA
CASSDTGGLSYEQYF
TGTGCCAGCAGTGATACGGGGGGCCTGTCCTACGAGCAGTACTTC
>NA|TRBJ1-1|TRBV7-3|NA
CASSSQPGQSTEAFF
TGTGCCAGCAGCTCTCAACCGGGGCAGAGCACTGAAGCTTTCTTT
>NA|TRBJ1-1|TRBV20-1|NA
CSARLGERGTEAFF
TGCAGTGCCCGTCTGGGGGAAAGGGGCACTGAAGCTTTCTTT
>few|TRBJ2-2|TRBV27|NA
CASSSTAFSANTGELFF
TGTGCCAGCAGCTCGACAGCCTTCTCCGCGAACACCGGGGAGCTGTTTTTT
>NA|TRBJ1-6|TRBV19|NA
CASSLLMQINSPLHF
TGTGCCAGTAGTCTCCTGATGCAGATAAATTCACCCCTCCACTTT
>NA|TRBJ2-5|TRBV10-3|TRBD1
CASSVTGGGVGAQYF
TGTGCCAGCAGTGTAACAGGGGGCGGGGTAGGGGCCCAGTACTTC
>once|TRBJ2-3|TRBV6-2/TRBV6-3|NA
CACQGDTQYF
TGTGCCTGCCAAGGGGATACGCAGTATTTT
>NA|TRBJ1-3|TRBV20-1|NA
CSSRVTAGNTIYF
TGCAGTTCCAGGGTAACGGCTGGAAACACCATATATTTT
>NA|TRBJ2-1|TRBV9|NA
CASSLTDSYNEQFF
TGTGCCAGCAGCCTGACGGACAGTTACAATGAGCAGTTCTTC
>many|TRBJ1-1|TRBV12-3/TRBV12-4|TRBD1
CASSWATGVGTEAFF
TGTGCCAGCAGTTGGGCCACAGGGGTAGGCACTGAAGCTTTCTTT
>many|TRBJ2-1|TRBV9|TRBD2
CASSVVQRGGWNEQFF
TGTGCCAGCAGCGTAGTGCAGCGGGGGGGCTGGAATGAGCAGTTCTTC
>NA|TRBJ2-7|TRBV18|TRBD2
CASSAFSGGPDYEQYF
TGTGCCAGCTCAGCCTTTAGCGGGGGCCCGGACTACGAGCAGTACTTC
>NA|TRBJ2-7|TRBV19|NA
CASSMALRNYEQYF
TGTGCCAGTAGTATGGCCCTACGAAACTACGAGCAGTACTTC
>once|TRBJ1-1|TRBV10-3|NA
CAILEGVNTEAFF
TGTGCCATCCTCGAGGGGGTGAACACTGAAGCTTTCTTT
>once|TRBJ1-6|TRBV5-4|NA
CASSLVLAGGANNSPLHF
TGTGCCAGCAGCTTGGTTTTAGCGGGGGGCGCGAATAATTCACCCCTCCACTTT
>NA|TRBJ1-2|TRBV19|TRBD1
CASSGQGSLYGYTF
TGTGCCAGTAGCGGACAGGGTAGTCTCTATGGCTACACCTTC
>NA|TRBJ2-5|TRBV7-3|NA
CASSDSQETQYF
TGTGCCAGCAGTGATTCCCAAGAGACCCAGTACTTC
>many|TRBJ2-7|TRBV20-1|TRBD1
CSARGGQGPKEQYF
TGCAGTGCTAGAGGGGGACAGGGCCCCAAGGAGCAGTACTTC